These 21 T cell receptor beta chains originate from one sample sequenced in a study of blood T cell repertoires in COVID-19. Here immunoSEQ multiplex PCR was the method, and the copy in TCRdb shows in-frame clones only, minus some. The repertoire holds under 300,000 clones, with about 83% as singletons. The sequencing input was peripheral blood. The receptors stem from a man in his thirties or forties who had recovered from COVID-19.

The sample holds many counts of this clone. V gene TRBV6-2 or TRBV6-3 combines with J gene TRBJ1-1; 7 nucleotides line up with TRBD1. The germline CDR1 and CDR2 sequences are MNHEY and SVGEGT. This CDR3 contains 14 residues. Trimming cost V 2 bases and J 8 bases; bases outside gene matches: 8. DNA for the CDR3: TGTGCCAGCAGTTACGCCCGGGACAGCAAAGAAGCTTTCTTT. It codes for CASSYARDSKEAFF.

The chain recombines TRBV12-3 or TRBV12-4 with TRBJ1-4, with a tentative D call TRBD1 (5 bases). This CDR3 contains 13 residues. V was cut by 6 bases and J by 7 bases, with 12 bases left in between. The CDR3 coding sequence is TGTGCCAGCAGGTACACGGGGGGTGAAAAACTGTTTTTT. As protein: CASRYTGGEKLFF.

The chain has TRBV27 and TRBJ1-4; D is perhaps TRBD1 (6 bases). This CDR3 is built from 14 residues. V lost 5 bases to trimming and J lost 8 bases, with 15 bases between them. Germline loops: CDR1 MNHEY, CDR2 SMNVEV (reference sequence). This CDR3 is CASSQNRDGEKLFF. The CDR3 coding sequence is TGTGCCAGCAGTCAGAACAGGGACGGAGAAAAACTGTTTTTT.

V gene TRBV4-1 combines with J gene TRBJ2-5, with 14 bases identical to TRBD2. Germline V gene data show CDR1 as MGHRA and CDR2 as YSYEKL. V was clipped by 1 base and J by 7 bases; unmatched bases: 5. The CDR3 length is 16 residues. The CDR3 nucleotides read TGCGCCAGCAGCCAAGGGACTAGCGGGGGGCTCGGGACCCAGTACTTC. Protein product: CASSQGTSGGLGTQYF.

The chain carries TRBV3-1 (or the pseudogene TRBV3-2) and TRBJ2-7; 13 nucleotides match TRBD2. V lost 4 bases and J lost 3; bases outside the gene matches: 3. Germline V gene sequence: CDR1 LGHDT, CDR2 YNNKEL (reference sequence). The CDR3 spans 15 residues. CDR3 residues: CASSPGLAGIYEQYF. CDR3 DNA: TGTGCCAGCAGCCCGGGACTAGCGGGGATCTACGAGCAGTACTTC.

The chain recombines TRBV6-5 with TRBJ1-2; 9 bases map to TRBD1. This CDR3 comprises 14 residues. V lost 6 bases and J lost 2; bases outside the gene matches: 4. Germline CDR1 and CDR2: MNHEY and SVGAGI. This CDR3 is CASSPGQGNYGYTF. CDR3 bases: TGTGCCAGCAGCCCCGGACAGGGGAACTATGGCTACACCTTC.

The CDR3 nucleotides are TGTGCCAGCAGTGATACCGGGGTTTCGCGGGCCGGGGAGCTGTTTTTT. Amino acid sequence: CASSDTGVSRAGELFF. V and J are TRBV2 and TRBJ2-2, with D perhaps matching TRBD2 (5 bases). Germline-derived CDR1 and CDR2 are SNHLY and FYNNEI. The length of the CDR3 is 16 residues. Trimming shortened V by 3 bases and J by 6 bases, and 17 bases separated the two germline ends. The complete variable domain, with remaining parts taken from reference TRBV2 and TRBJ2-2, reads EPEVTQTPSHQVTQMGQEVILRCVPISNHLYFYWYRQILGQKVEFLVSFYNNEISEKSEIFDDQFSVERPDGSNFTLKIRSTKLEDSAMYFCASSDTGVSRAGELFFGEGSRLTVL.

J is TRBJ2-1 and V is TRBV7-7; 7 positions agree with TRBD1. The CDR3 spans 17 residues. CDR1 and CDR2 from the germline V gene are SSHAT and FNYEAQ (reference sequence). Trimming took 1 base from V and 0 from J; bases not matched to a gene: 6. CDR3 coding DNA: TGTGCCAGCAGCTTAGTGAGGGGGCCGAGCTCCTACAATGAGCAGTTCTTC. Its protein product is CASSLVRGPSSYNEQFF.

This chain joins TRBV5-4 and TRBJ1-2; D is possibly TRBD1 (5 bases). The CDR3 totals 14 residues. The germline gives CDR1 SGHNT, CDR2 YYREEE (reference sequence). V lost 0 bases and J 7 bases, leaving 13 bases between the germline ends. CDR3 in amino acids: CASSLEGLTFGYTF. The CDR3 bases are TGTGCCAGCAGCTTGGAGGGACTGACTTTTGGCTACACCTTC.

DNA for the CDR3: TGTGCCAGCAGCCAGGAGGACGCGGGGGGGCCCTTTTATGAGCAGTTCTTC. This codes for CASSQEDAGGPFYEQFF. The chain is built from TRBV4-2 and TRBJ2-1, with TRBD2 matching over 9 bases. The CDR3 extends over 17 amino acids. The V gene's germline CDR1 is LGHNA and CDR2 YNFKEQ. The ends lost 3 bases at V and 8 bases at J; junction bases unmatched: 14.

The J gene is TRBJ1-2, the V gene TRBV2; 8 nucleotides agree with TRBD1. This CDR3 spans 14 amino acids. V trimming: 5 bases; J trimming: 4 bases; junction bases outside the gene matches: 6. Germline loops: CDR1 SNHLY, CDR2 FYNNEI. Here the CDR3 reads CASSPDRGSYGYTF. CDR3 sequence (DNA): TGTGCCAGCAGTCCTGACAGGGGAAGCTATGGCTACACCTTC.

The V gene is TRBV25-1, the J gene TRBJ1-6; TRBD1 matches at 10 bases. The J segment lost 9 bases and the V segment lost 4 bases, leaving 6 bases of the junction unmatched. The CDR3 covers 15 residues. CDR1 and CDR2 from the germline V gene are MGHDK and SYGVNS. CDR3 in DNA: TGTGCCAGCAGTGCGGGACAGGGGCTAGGTTCACCCCTCCACTTT. Translated, it gives CASSAGQGLGSPLHF.

This clone was counted a single time. The chain combines TRBV6-5 with TRBJ2-7; perhaps TRBD2 as D (5 bases). The CDR3 covers 13 residues. Per germline, CDR1 MNHEY and CDR2 SVGAGI. Trimming took 6 bases from V and 7 from J, leaving 16 bases between them. Here the CDR3 reads CASRSGPPGEQYF. Written as DNA, the CDR3 is TGTGCCAGCAGGTCCGGGCCCCCGGGGGAGCAGTACTTC.

The chain recombines TRBV7-2 with TRBJ2-1, with 8 bases that match TRBD2. V gave up 5 bases and J gave up 6 bases; unmatched junction bases: 15. Germline V gene data show CDR1 as SGHTA and CDR2 as FQGNSA. This CDR3 contains 17 residues. DNA for the CDR3: TGTGCCAGCAGCCAAGAGGGAGACGGGGGGGCCTTCAATGAGCAGTTCTTC. Protein sequence: CASSQEGDGGAFNEQFF.

The chain is built from TRBV7-6 and TRBJ2-7; no clear D. V lost 2 bases and J 0 bases, leaving 5 bases between the germline ends. Germline V CDR1 and CDR2: SGHVS, FNYEAQ. The length of the CDR3 is 13 residues. The CDR3 sequence is CASSLFSSYEQYV. The DNA of the CDR3 is TGTGCCAGCAGCTTATTCTCCTCCTACGAGCAGTACGTC.

The gene calls are TRBV6-5 and TRBJ2-7; the match to TRBD2 covers 7 bases. Germline assignment: CDR1 MNHEY and CDR2 SVGAGI. The CDR3 sequence is 13 residues long. V lost 10 bases to trimming and J lost 3 bases; unmatched junction nucleotides: 9. The CDR3 nucleotides read TGTGCCACAAGCGGGGCGGGTAACTACGAGCAGTACTTC. Translating gives CATSGAGNYEQYF.

Written as DNA, the CDR3 is TGTGCCAGTAGCGTCCTCTGGGCGGGGGGGCTCAATGAGCAGTTCTTC. Protein: CASSVLWAGGLNEQFF. The chain recombines TRBV19 with TRBJ2-1, with 9 bases aligning to TRBD2. V lost 6 bases and J lost 6; bases outside the gene matches: 12. This CDR3 spans 16 amino acids. CDR1 is LNHDA and CDR2 is SQIVND in the germline V gene (reference sequence).

A single count supports this clone. The V call is TRBV3-1 (or the pseudogene TRBV3-2), the J call TRBJ2-7; 7 positions match TRBD2. The CDR3 totals 13 residues. Unmatched junction bases numbered 3, after V lost 3 bases and J lost 4 bases. CDR1 and CDR2 from the germline V gene are LGHDT and YNNKEL (reference sequence). CDR3 nucleotide sequence: TGTGCCAGCAGCCAGGGCGGGGGTTACGAGCAGTACGTC. Protein: CASSQGGGYEQYV.

This clone was seen a few times. The chain recombines TRBV7-9 with TRBJ1-4; TRBD1 agrees at 8 bases. The germline CDR1 and CDR2 sequences are SEHNR and FQNEAQ (reference sequence). The CDR3 runs to 17 residues. V gave up 6 bases and J gave up 8 bases; unmatched junction bases: 17. The CDR3 sequence is CASRTSTGQGSGEKLFF. Here the CDR3 DNA reads TGTGCCAGCAGGACAAGCACCGGACAGGGTTCAGGAGAAAAACTGTTTTTT.

This chain joins TRBV2 and TRBJ1-5; 7 bases are a match to TRBD1. Germline V gene data show CDR1 as SNHLY and CDR2 as FYNNEI. V trimming: 5 bases; J trimming: 7 bases; junction bases outside the gene matches: 8. The CDR3 has 14 residues. The CDR3 spells CASSKQTGNQPQHF. CDR3 nucleotide sequence: TGTGCCAGCAGTAAACAGACAGGGAACCAGCCCCAGCATTTT. Together with reference TRBV2 and TRBJ1-5, the CDR3 gives the full variable domain: EPEVTQTPSHQVTQMGQEVILRCVPISNHLYFYWYRQILGQKVEFLVSFYNNEISEKSEIFDDQFSVERPDGSNFTLKIRSTKLEDSAMYFCASSKQTGNQPQHFGDGTRLSIL.

CDR3 sequence: CASSSNLRSETQYF. CDR3 DNA: TGTGCCAGCAGTTCAAATTTGAGGTCAGAGACCCAGTACTTC. V is TRBV6-5 and J is TRBJ2-5; D is ambiguous. Trimming removed 4 bases at V and 4 bases at J, with 13 bases between. The length of the CDR3 is 14 residues. CDR1 MNHEY and CDR2 SVGAGI come from the germline V gene.